Each of the 19 T cell receptor beta chains below was sequenced from the same sample in a study of PD-L1 blockade in urothelial cancer. Sequencing was performed with immunoSEQ multiplex PCR; in TCRdb, only in-frame clones are kept and a portion is missing. The sample carries around 100,000 clones, approximately 85% recorded once. The specimen comprised PBMCs, sampled around atezolizumab (anti-PD-L1) treatment. The source of these receptors is a man aged 45-65 years with urothelial cancer.

This clone was seen a handful of times. DNA of the CDR3: TGTGCCAGTAGTCCGGAGTTGACTAGCAAGTACTACGAGCAGTACTTC. Amino acid sequence: CASSPELTSKYYEQYF. The chain combines TRBV19 with TRBJ2-7; 7 nucleotides agree with TRBD2. The V and J ends lost 5 bases and 3 bases, in that order; junction bases with no gene match: 13. This CDR3 spans 16 amino acids. The germline gives CDR1 LNHDA, CDR2 SQIVND (reference sequence).

The rearrangement uses TRBV4-1 and TRBJ1-6; D gene ambiguous. The CDR3 sequence is 16 residues long. The V gene lost 1 base and the J gene lost 6 bases, with 13 bases spanning the gap. Looked up from germline, CDR1 is MGHRA and CDR2 is YSYEKL. The CDR3 DNA follows: TGCGCCAGCAGCCAAGGCGCGCAAATGAGTAATTCACCCCTCCACTTT. As protein: CASSQGAQMSNSPLHF.

The chain couples TRBV19 to TRBJ2-7, with 7 positions matching TRBD1. Germline V gene sequence: CDR1 LNHDA, CDR2 SQIVND (reference sequence). The V and J ends lost 4 bases and 2 bases, in that order; junction bases with no gene match: 8. CDR3 length equals 15 residues. CDR3 loop: CASSTDRERTYEQYF. CDR3 DNA: TGTGCCAGTAGTACCGACAGGGAAAGGACCTACGAGCAGTACTTC.

The rearrangement joins TRBV6-1 to TRBJ2-7; the match to TRBD2 covers 7 bases. CDR3 size: 14 residues. Germline V gene data show CDR1 as MNHNS and CDR2 as SASEGT. Germline trimming cut 9 bases from V and 5 bases from J; bases unmatched to any gene: 13. The CDR3, as DNA: TGTGCCAGTAGGGCCGCGGGAGAGTCGGACGAGCAGTACTTC. It translates to CASRAAGESDEQYF.

The CDR3 sequence is CASSRDSYTEAFF. For the CDR3, the DNA is TGTGCCAGCTCACGGGACAGTTACACTGAAGCTTTCTTT. This chain connects TRBV18 to TRBJ1-1; 7 nucleotides match TRBD1. V dropped 4 bases and J dropped 3; count of bases not matched to a gene: 2. Germline V gene sequence: CDR1 KGHSH, CDR2 LQKENI. CDR3 length: 13 amino acids.

V is TRBV21-1 and J is TRBJ2-7; TRBD2, the table's D call, lacks a check against the DNA. TRBV21-1 is classified as a pseudogene. The CDR3 has 16 residues. The CDR3 DNA sequence: TGTGCCAGCAGCAAAGGGCCGGGACTAGCTGACTACGAGCAGTACTTC. Translated, it gives CASSKGPGLADYEQYF.

This chain links TRBV4-1 with TRBJ2-1, with D perhaps matching TRBD2 (6 bases). The CDR3 runs 16 residues. With 1 base removed from V and 1 base from J, the gap between germline ends came to 11 bases. The germline V gene encodes CDR1 MGHRA and CDR2 YSYEKL. The CDR3 DNA is TGCGCCAGCAGCCAAGCCTTTAGCGGTTCCTACAATGAGCAGTTCTTC. This gives the protein CASSQAFSGSYNEQFF.

A single count supports this clone. CDR3 nucleotides: TGTGCCAGTCGGCGGGACCAGGCGTCCCAAGAGACCCAGTACTTC. It codes for CASRRDQASQETQYF. The chain uses TRBV19 and TRBJ2-5; possible D gene TRBD2, 6 bases. The length of the CDR3 is 15 residues. V was clipped by 8 bases and J by 1 base, with 17 bases between them. The V gene's germline CDR1 is LNHDA and CDR2 SQIVND (reference sequence).

V is TRBV5-1 and J is TRBJ2-7, with D possibly being TRBD2 (5 bases). V gave up 0 bases and J gave up 7 bases, with 17 bases separating them. The CDR3 loop spans 15 amino acids. CDR1 is SGHRS and CDR2 is YFSETQ in the germline V gene. The CDR3 loop reads CASSLGSGGSLEQYF. CDR3 nucleotide sequence: TGCGCCAGCAGCTTGGGTTCCGGCGGGTCTCTGGAGCAGTACTTC.

This chain connects TRBV30 to TRBJ2-1, with 9 positions matching TRBD2. The ends lost 1 base at V and 0 bases at J; junction bases unmatched: 7. The CDR3 covers 17 residues. CDR1 is GTSNPN, CDR2 SVGIG, per germline (reference sequence). The CDR3 region has the DNA TGTGCCTGGAGTGATGGGAGACTAGCGGACTCCTACAATGAGCAGTTCTTC. Protein sequence: CAWSDGRLADSYNEQFF.

The chain carries TRBV7-9 and TRBJ2-7, with a tentative D call TRBD1 (6 bases). Per germline, CDR1 SEHNR and CDR2 FQNEAQ (reference sequence). Trimming shortened V by 5 bases and J by 4 bases, and 12 bases separated the two germline ends. The CDR3 totals 13 residues. In nucleotides, the CDR3 is TGTGCCAGCAGCGCAACTACAGGGTACGAGCAGTACTTC. Translation gives CASSATTGYEQYF.

This clone appeared a single time. Compared with germline, one end of the junction differs, possibly owing to a read error. V gene TRBV7-7 combines with J gene TRBJ2-5; 10 bases agree with TRBD2. The CDR3 contains 16 residues. Germline V CDR1 and CDR2: SSHAT, FNYEAQ (reference sequence). The DNA of the CDR3 is TGTGCTAGCAGCTTAAGGTCGAGCGGGAGGGGAGAGACCCAGTACTTC. Amino acids: CASSLRSSGRGETQYF.

This chain uses TRBV5-1 with TRBJ2-5; 8 bases agree with TRBD2. V dropped 2 bases and J dropped 4; count of bases not matched to a gene: 7. This CDR3 has 15 residues. The germline V gene has CDR1 SGHRS and CDR2 YFSETQ. The CDR3 here is CASSLSAGVPETQYF. The CDR3 DNA sequence: TGCGCCAGCAGCTTATCAGCGGGAGTTCCAGAGACCCAGTACTTC.

The chain couples TRBV27 to TRBJ2-7; the D gene is possibly TRBD1 (6 bases). The CDR3 runs to 16 residues. Germline V gives CDR1 MNHEY, CDR2 SMNVEV (reference sequence). Between the trimmed V and J ends, which lost 3 bases and 2 bases, there was a span of 17 bases. CDR3 sequence reads: CASSFRPGQGAYEQYF. As DNA, the CDR3 is TGTGCCAGCAGTTTTCGCCCGGGACAAGGAGCCTACGAGCAGTACTTC.

This clone showed up just once. The CDR3 here is CASSPRQVDYNEQFF. CDR3 nucleotides: TGTGCCAGTAGTCCCCGACAGGTAGACTACAATGAGCAGTTCTTC. This chain joins TRBV19 and TRBJ2-1; a weak D match, TRBD1 (6 bases). This CDR3 has 15 amino acids. CDR1 and CDR2 (germline): LNHDA, SQIVND (reference sequence). Trimming removed 5 bases at V and 3 bases at J, with 14 bases between.

The chain links TRBV15 to TRBJ1-5; possibly TRBD1 for D (5 bases). V lost 3 bases and J lost 3, with 9 bases in between. Germline loops: CDR1 LNHNV, CDR2 YYDKDF (reference sequence). The CDR3 extends over 14 amino acids. The CDR3 nucleotides are TGTGCCACCAGCAGTCAGGGTAACAATCAGCCCCAGCATTTT. Translated, it gives CATSSQGNNQPQHF. Using reference TRBV15 and TRBJ1-5 for the parts outside the CDR3, the full variable domain is DAMVIQNPRYQVTQFGKPVTLSCSQTLNHNVMYWYQQKSSQAPKLLFHYYDKDFNNEADTPDNFQSRRPNTSFCFLDIRSPGLGDTAMYLCATSSQGNNQPQHFGDGTRLSIL.

This clone has only a few counts. V is TRBV5-1 and J is TRBJ2-1; 10 bases are shared with TRBD2. The germline gives CDR1 SGHRS, CDR2 YFSETQ. The trim removed 1 base at V and 8 bases at J, leaving 3 bases unmatched. This CDR3 region has 14 residues. The CDR3 bases are TGCGCCAGCAGCTTGTCCCTAGCGGGAGATGAGCAGTTCTTC. Protein sequence: CASSLSLAGDEQFF.

The chain couples TRBV5-1 to TRBJ2-3, with 11 nucleotides matching TRBD2. From germline, CDR1 is SGHRS and CDR2 YFSETQ. With 4 bases clipped from V and 4 bases from J, the junction kept 8 bases outside the gene matches. CDR3 size: 16 residues. The CDR3 region has the DNA TGCGCCAGCAGCATTACTAGCGGGAGTTCCCCAGATACGCAGTATTTT. Its translation is CASSITSGSSPDTQYF.

The rearrangement links TRBV28 to TRBJ1-1; no clear D. Trimming shortened V by 2 bases and J by 6 bases, and 7 bases separated the two germline ends. The V gene's germline CDR1 is MDHEN and CDR2 SYDVKM. The CDR3 is made up of 12 amino acids. CDR3 amino acids: CASSLEVSEAFF. The CDR3 DNA is TGTGCCAGCAGTTTAGAGGTCTCTGAAGCTTTCTTT. The entire variable domain, with the rest obtained from reference TRBV28 and TRBJ1-1, is as follows: DVKVTQSSRYLVKRTGEKVFLECVQDMDHENMFWYRQDPGLGLRLIYFSYDVKMKEKGDIPEGYSVSREKKERFSLILESASTNQTSMYLCASSLEVSEAFFGQGTRLTVV.